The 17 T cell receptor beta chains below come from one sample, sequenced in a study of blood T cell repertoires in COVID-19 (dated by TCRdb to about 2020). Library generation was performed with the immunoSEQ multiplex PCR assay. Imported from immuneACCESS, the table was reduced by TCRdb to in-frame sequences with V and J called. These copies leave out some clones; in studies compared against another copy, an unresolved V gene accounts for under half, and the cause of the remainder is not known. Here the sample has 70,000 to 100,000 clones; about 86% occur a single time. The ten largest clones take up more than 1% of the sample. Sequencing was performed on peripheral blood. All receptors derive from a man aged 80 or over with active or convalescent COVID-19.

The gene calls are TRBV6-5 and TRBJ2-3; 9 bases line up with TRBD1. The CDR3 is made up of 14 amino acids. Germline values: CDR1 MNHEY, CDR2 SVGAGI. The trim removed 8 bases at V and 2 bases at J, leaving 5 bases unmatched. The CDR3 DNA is TGTGCCAGCGGGGACAGGGACACCACAGATACGCAGTATTTT. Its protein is CASGDRDTTDTQYF.

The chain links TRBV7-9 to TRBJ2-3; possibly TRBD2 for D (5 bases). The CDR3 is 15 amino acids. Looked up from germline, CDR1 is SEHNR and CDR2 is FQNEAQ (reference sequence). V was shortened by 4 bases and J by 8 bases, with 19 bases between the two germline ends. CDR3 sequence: CASSSRNRGLGTQYF. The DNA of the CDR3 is TGTGCCAGCAGCTCCCGCAATAGAGGGTTGGGTACGCAGTATTTT.

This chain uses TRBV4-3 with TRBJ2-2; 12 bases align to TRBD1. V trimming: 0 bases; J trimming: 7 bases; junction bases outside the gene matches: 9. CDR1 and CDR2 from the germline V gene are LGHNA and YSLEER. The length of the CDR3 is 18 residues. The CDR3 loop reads CASSQEFGTGGFIGELFF. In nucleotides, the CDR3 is TGCGCCAGCAGCCAAGAATTTGGGACAGGGGGCTTTATCGGGGAGCTGTTTTTT.

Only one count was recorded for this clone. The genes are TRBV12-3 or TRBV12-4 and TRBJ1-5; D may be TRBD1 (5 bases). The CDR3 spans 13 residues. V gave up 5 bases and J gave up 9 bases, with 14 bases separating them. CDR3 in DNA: TGTGCCAGCAGTCCCAGTTGGGGGGGGCCCCAGCATTTT. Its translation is CASSPSWGGPQHF.

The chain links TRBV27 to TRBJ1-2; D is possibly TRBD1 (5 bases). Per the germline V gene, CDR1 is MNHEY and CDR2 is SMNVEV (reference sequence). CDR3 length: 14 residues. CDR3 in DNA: TGTGCACAAAACGGGCAGGGAGGCGACTATGGCTACACCTTC. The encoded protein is CAQNGQGGDYGYTF.

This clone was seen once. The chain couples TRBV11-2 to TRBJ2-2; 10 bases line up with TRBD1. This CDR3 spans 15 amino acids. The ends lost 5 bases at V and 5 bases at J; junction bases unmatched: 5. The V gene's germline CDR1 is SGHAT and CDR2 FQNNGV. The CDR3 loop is CASSNPGQGTGELFF. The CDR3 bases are TGTGCCAGCAGCAATCCGGGACAGGGGACCGGGGAGCTGTTTTTT. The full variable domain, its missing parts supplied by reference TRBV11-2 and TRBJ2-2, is EAGVAQSPRYKIIEKRQSVAFWCNPISGHATLYWYQQILGQGPKLLIQFQNNGVVDDSQLPKDRFSAERLKGVDSTLKIQPAKLEDSAVYLCASSNPGQGTGELFFGEGSRLTVL.

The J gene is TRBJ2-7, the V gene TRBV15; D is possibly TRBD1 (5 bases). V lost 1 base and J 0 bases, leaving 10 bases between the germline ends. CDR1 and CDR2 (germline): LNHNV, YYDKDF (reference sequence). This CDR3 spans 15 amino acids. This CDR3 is CATSRGTITSYEQYF. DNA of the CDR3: TGTGCCACCAGCAGAGGGACAATAACCTCCTACGAGCAGTACTTC.

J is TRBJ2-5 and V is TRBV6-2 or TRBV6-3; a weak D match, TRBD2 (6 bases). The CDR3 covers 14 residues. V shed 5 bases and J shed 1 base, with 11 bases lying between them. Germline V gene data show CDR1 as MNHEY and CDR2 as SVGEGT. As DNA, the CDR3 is TGTGCCAGCAGTAAAGCCGGGGGCCAAGAGACCCAGTACTTC. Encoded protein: CASSKAGGQETQYF.

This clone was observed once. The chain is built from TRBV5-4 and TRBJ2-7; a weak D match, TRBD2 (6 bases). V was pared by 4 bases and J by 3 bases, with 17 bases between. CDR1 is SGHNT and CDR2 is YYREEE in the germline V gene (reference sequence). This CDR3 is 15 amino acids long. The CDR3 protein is CASSGKEGLSYEQYF. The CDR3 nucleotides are TGTGCCAGCAGCGGAAAGGAGGGCCTCAGCTACGAGCAGTACTTC. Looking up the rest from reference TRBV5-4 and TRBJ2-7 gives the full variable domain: ETGVTQSPTHLIKTRGQQVTLRCSSQSGHNTVSWYQQALGQGPQFIFQYYREEENGRGNFPPRFSGLQFPNYSSELNVNALELDDSALYLCASSGKEGLSYEQYFGPGTRLTVT.

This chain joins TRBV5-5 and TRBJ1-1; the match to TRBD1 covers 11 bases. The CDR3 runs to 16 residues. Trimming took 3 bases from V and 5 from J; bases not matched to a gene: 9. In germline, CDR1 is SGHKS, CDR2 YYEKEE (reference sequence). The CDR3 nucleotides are TGTGCCAGCAGCTCCAGGACAGGGGGCTTGCGGACTGAAGCTTTCTTT. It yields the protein CASSSRTGGLRTEAFF.

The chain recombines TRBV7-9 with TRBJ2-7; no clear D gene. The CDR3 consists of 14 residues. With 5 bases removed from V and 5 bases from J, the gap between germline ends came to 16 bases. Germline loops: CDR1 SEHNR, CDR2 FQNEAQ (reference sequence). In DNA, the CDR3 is TGTGCCAGCAGCCCCGGTGCTTCGGTCCACGAGCAGTACTTC. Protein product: CASSPGASVHEQYF.

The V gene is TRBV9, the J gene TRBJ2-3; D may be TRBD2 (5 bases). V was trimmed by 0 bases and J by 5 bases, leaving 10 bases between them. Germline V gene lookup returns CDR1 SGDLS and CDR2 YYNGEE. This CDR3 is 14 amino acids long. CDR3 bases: TGTGCCAGCAGCGTAGCTACTAGTGGAGATACGCAGTATTTT. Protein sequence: CASSVATSGDTQYF.

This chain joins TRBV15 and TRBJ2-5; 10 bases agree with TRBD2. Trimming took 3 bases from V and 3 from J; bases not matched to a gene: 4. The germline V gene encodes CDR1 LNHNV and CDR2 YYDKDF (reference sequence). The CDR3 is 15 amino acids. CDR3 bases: TGTGCCACCAGCAGCTGGACTAGCGGTAAAGAGACCCAGTACTTC. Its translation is CATSSWTSGKETQYF.

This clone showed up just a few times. The CDR3 DNA follows: TGTGCCAGCAGCTTGGAACAGGGCCGCTACGAGCAGTACTTC. It is translated as CASSLEQGRYEQYF. This sequence joins TRBV5-4 and TRBJ2-7; possible D gene TRBD1, 6 bases. There are 14 residues in the CDR3. Trimming removed 0 bases from V and 3 bases from J, with 10 bases in between. The germline V gene encodes CDR1 SGHNT and CDR2 YYREEE (reference sequence).

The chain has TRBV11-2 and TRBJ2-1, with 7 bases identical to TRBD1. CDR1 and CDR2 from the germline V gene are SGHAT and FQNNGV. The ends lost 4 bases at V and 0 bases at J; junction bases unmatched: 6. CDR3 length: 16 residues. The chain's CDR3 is CASSSRQGRSYNEQFF. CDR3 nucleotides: TGTGCCAGCAGCTCCCGACAGGGTCGCTCCTACAATGAGCAGTTCTTC.

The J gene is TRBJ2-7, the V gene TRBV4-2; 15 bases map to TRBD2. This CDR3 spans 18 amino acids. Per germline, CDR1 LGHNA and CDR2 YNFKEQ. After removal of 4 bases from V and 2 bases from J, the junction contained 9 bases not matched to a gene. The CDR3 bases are TGTGCCAGCAGCCTCACGGGACTAGCGGGAGGACTAGCCTACGAGCAGTACTTC. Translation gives CASSLTGLAGGLAYEQYF.

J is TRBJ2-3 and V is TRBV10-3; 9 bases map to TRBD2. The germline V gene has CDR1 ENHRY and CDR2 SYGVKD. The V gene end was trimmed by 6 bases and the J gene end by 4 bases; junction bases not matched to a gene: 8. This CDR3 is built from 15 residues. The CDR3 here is CAISLTSGPPDTQYF. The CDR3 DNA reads TGTGCCATCAGCCTGACTAGCGGTCCCCCAGATACGCAGTATTTT.